The clone carrying this T cell receptor beta chain was counted only a few times. Its antigen remains unknown. The entry originates in a study of T cell repertoires in cytomegalovirus infection. Study summary: Indications came from public TCR beta signatures; they pointed to CMV infection and to a matching HLA type. Overall study results and limits: Accumulated public TCR beta family frequency recognized individuals carrying CMV together with the relevant HLA. Ex vivo responses were dominated by HLA-C-restricted CMV-specific TCR beta clonotypes.

V shed 3 bases, J shed 0 bases, and the junction held 3 bases outside the gene matches. Germline assignment: CDR1 SEHNR and CDR2 FQNEAQ (reference sequence). The CDR3 has 15 amino acids. Each CDR3 protein gets one entry after TCRdb re-called the reads with MiXCR. In the table there are 200,000 or so distinct CDR3 sequences, 15% to 20% of which are singletons. Sequenced sample: PBMCs. V and J are TRBV7-9 and TRBJ2-5; 8 bases are shared with TRBD1. The receptor was derived from a human donor in good health (CMV status not recorded). Some clones in this sample may be carry-over from other donors' samples. The CDR3 spells CASSFMTGDQETQYF. CDR3 coding DNA: TGTGCCAGCAGCTTTATGACAGGGGACCAAGAGACCCAGTACTTC.